Here is one T cell receptor beta chain with its context. Its antigen is unknown. Patients were ineligible given autoimmune disease history or systemic immunosuppression. Some clones are missing from TCRdb's copy, which holds only in-frame ones; the method was immunoSEQ multiplex PCR. The sample contains 60,000 to 85,000 clones, around 93% of which appear only once. This specimen belongs to a study of OX40 agonist ivuxolimab in advanced cancers. In the study overall: Three partial responders included one hepatocellular carcinoma patient and two cutaneous melanoma patients.

Trimming stripped 3 bases from V and 4 bases from J, with 3 bases between. CDR1 and CDR2 from the germline V gene are SEHNR and FQNEAQ (reference sequence). CDR3 length: 11 amino acids. Overall study results and limits: Also showing low normalized T-cell clonal expansion were some of the nonresponders. Doses of 0.1 to 3.0 mg/kg were accompanied by clonal expansion of CD4+ and CD8+ blood T cells by week 6.

Sequences were derived from CD4+ or CD8+ T cells sorted from blood, sampled in a trial of the OX40 agonist ivuxolimab. The chain recombines TRBV7-9 with TRBJ1-1; no clear D gene. This receptor was identified in an adult with an advanced solid tumor such as melanoma, head and neck, liver or kidney cancer. DNA for the CDR3: TGTGCCAGCAGCTTGGTCACTGAAGCTTTCTTT. Encoded protein: CASSLVTEAFF.